The 24 T cell receptor beta chains below were found in one sample sequenced in a study of OX40 agonist ivuxolimab in advanced cancers. TCRdb's table, derived via immunoSEQ multiplex PCR, lists solely in-frame clones and lacks some. The sample shows around 58,000 clones, around 87% of them seen only once. Sample: CD4+ or CD8+ T cells sorted from blood, taken in a trial of the OX40 agonist ivuxolimab. These receptors were obtained from an adult with an advanced solid tumor such as melanoma, head and neck, liver or kidney cancer.

This chain connects TRBV11-2 to TRBJ2-7; D is uncertain. In germline, CDR1 is SGHAT, CDR2 FQNNGV. The CDR3 is 15 residues long. V lost 5 bases and J lost 3, with 17 bases in between. CDR3 DNA sequence: TGTGCCAGCAGCACGCCGACCATACTAAACTACGAGCAGTACTTC. Protein: CASSTPTILNYEQYF.

By frequency in the sample, this clone is medium-sized. The chain is built from TRBV6-5 and TRBJ1-6, with D possibly matching TRBD1 (5 bases). The CDR3 sequence is 14 residues long. V shed 0 bases and J shed 10 bases, with 10 bases lying between them. The germline CDR1 and CDR2 sequences are MNHEY and SVGAGI. CDR3 DNA: TGTGCCAGCAGTTACTCGGGGCGCATCTCACCCCTCCACTTT. Residues: CASSYSGRISPLHF.

This clone is categorized as medium-sized. The chain links TRBV19 to TRBJ1-2; TRBD1 aligns across 7 bases. The CDR3 spans 14 residues. Germline assignment: CDR1 LNHDA and CDR2 SQIVND (reference sequence). V gave up 5 bases and J gave up 5 bases; unmatched junction bases: 8. CDR3 DNA sequence: TGTGCCAGTAGTTCGCAGGGGGGTGTATATGGCTACACCTTC. Its protein is CASSSQGGVYGYTF.

The V gene is TRBV5-4, the J gene TRBJ2-3; D gene ambiguous. Trimming removed 2 bases from V and 3 bases from J, with 13 bases in between. This CDR3 has 15 amino acids. Germline V gene data show CDR1 as SGHNT and CDR2 as YYREEE (reference sequence). The CDR3 DNA follows: TGTGCCAGCAGCTTATATTCGGTGGGGACAGATACGCAGTATTTT. It encodes CASSLYSVGTDTQYF. Drawing the rest from reference TRBV5-4 and TRBJ2-3, the complete variable domain is ETGVTQSPTHLIKTRGQQVTLRCSSQSGHNTVSWYQQALGQGPQFIFQYYREEENGRGNFPPRFSGLQFPNYSSELNVNALELDDSALYLCASSLYSVGTDTQYFGPGTRLTVL.

The chain employs TRBV15 and TRBJ2-1, with 11 nucleotides matching TRBD2. Losses at the gene ends were 4 bases for V and 4 bases for J; bases not matched to a gene: 3. Looked up from germline, CDR1 is LNHNV and CDR2 is YYDKDF (reference sequence). The CDR3 runs to 15 residues. The CDR3 spells CATSTSGGLYNEQFF. DNA of the CDR3: TGTGCCACCAGCACTAGCGGGGGGTTATACAATGAGCAGTTCTTC.

This chain connects TRBV18 to TRBJ1-1; 8 bases match TRBD1. Germline loops: CDR1 KGHSH, CDR2 LQKENI. Trimming took 0 bases from V and 2 from J; bases not matched to a gene: 2. The CDR3 spans 15 residues. For the CDR3, the DNA is TGTGCCAGCTCACCACCTTCAGGGGGCAACACTGAAGCTTTCTTT. It is translated as CASSPPSGGNTEAFF.

Written as DNA, the CDR3 is TGTGCCAGCTCACCATTATCCGGGGATGGCTACACCTTC. Its translation is CASSPLSGDGYTF. The rearrangement joins TRBV18 to TRBJ1-2, with D unresolved. This CDR3 comprises 13 residues. Germline-derived CDR1 and CDR2 are KGHSH and LQKENI. Trimming stripped 2 bases from V and 6 bases from J, with 10 bases between.

The V and J genes are TRBV5-4 and TRBJ2-5; D gene unclear. The CDR3 is 14 residues long. V shed 0 bases and J shed 5 bases, with 11 bases lying between them. From germline, CDR1 is SGHNT and CDR2 YYREEE (reference sequence). DNA of the CDR3: TGTGCCAGCAGCTTGGGGGGAATGCAGGAGACCCAGTACTTC. Translated, it gives CASSLGGMQETQYF.

This sequence joins TRBV27 and TRBJ2-5; D is unresolved. Per germline, CDR1 MNHEY and CDR2 SMNVEV (reference sequence). V dropped 0 bases and J dropped 2 bases, with 7 bases sitting between them. CDR3 size: 14 residues. CDR3 sequence: CASSLSPAQETQYF. CDR3 nucleotides: TGTGCCAGCAGTTTATCGCCAGCGCAAGAGACCCAGTACTTC.

The rearrangement uses TRBV18 and TRBJ1-4, with D hard to call. V lost 1 base, J lost 0 bases, and 6 bases lay in between. The CDR3 has 15 amino acids. The germline V gene encodes CDR1 KGHSH and CDR2 LQKENI. The CDR3 DNA is TGTGCCAGCTCACCACGGGATGCAACTAATGAAAAACTGTTTTTT. Translation: CASSPRDATNEKLFF.

The J gene is TRBJ2-1, the V gene TRBV7-9, with D unresolved. The V end lost 2 bases, the J end lost 9 bases, and 11 bases lay between the germline ends. CDR1 and CDR2 from the germline V gene are SEHNR and FQNEAQ (reference sequence). The CDR3 has 13 amino acids. Written as DNA, the CDR3 is TGTGCCAGCAGCTTATCCGAGCGTGGTGAGCAGTTCTTC. Its translation is CASSLSERGEQFF.

The genes are TRBV13 and TRBJ2-5; 10 bases are shared with TRBD1. This CDR3 comprises 16 residues. Germline V gives CDR1 PRHDT, CDR2 FYEKMQ (reference sequence). The J segment lost 2 bases and the V segment lost 5 bases, leaving 8 bases of the junction unmatched. CDR3 region: CASSIRDRGKQETQYF. The CDR3 bases are TGTGCCAGCAGCATCAGGGACAGGGGAAAACAAGAGACCCAGTACTTC.

This clone came up once. The genes are TRBV4-1 and TRBJ2-1; TRBD2 agrees at 14 bases. Germline values: CDR1 MGHRA, CDR2 YSYEKL. This CDR3 comprises 18 residues. V lost 0 bases to trimming and J lost 10 bases; unmatched junction nucleotides: 11. The CDR3 bases are TGCGCCAGCAGCCAAGACGCCGGACTAGCGGGGGGAATAGGGGAGCAGTTCTTC. It encodes CASSQDAGLAGGIGEQFF.

The chain joins TRBV27 to TRBJ2-2; D is unresolved. The germline gives CDR1 MNHEY, CDR2 SMNVEV (reference sequence). V was pared by 4 bases and J by 4 bases, with 7 bases between. The CDR3 spans 13 residues. CDR3 sequence: CASSYWSTGELFF. CDR3 sequence (DNA): TGTGCCAGCAGTTACTGGAGCACCGGGGAGCTGTTTTTT.

The genes are TRBV30 and TRBJ2-5; TRBD2 matches at 9 bases. J lost 5 bases, V lost 0 bases, and 10 bases had no gene match. This CDR3 spans 16 amino acids. The germline CDR1 and CDR2 sequences are GTSNPN and SVGIG (reference sequence). DNA of the CDR3: TGTGCCTGGAGTGTACGAGGCGGGAGGGCCGGGGAGACCCAGTACTTC. Protein product: CAWSVRGGRAGETQYF.

V is TRBV14 and J is TRBJ1-1; D is ambiguous. This CDR3 is 14 amino acids long. Trimming removed 3 bases from V and 0 bases from J, with 8 bases in between. Per germline, CDR1 SGHDN and CDR2 FVKESK. Here the CDR3 DNA reads TGTGCCAGCAGCCAGCAGGCGTTGAACACTGAAGCTTTCTTT. This sequence encodes CASSQQALNTEAFF.

V is TRBV10-3 and J is TRBJ2-3; perhaps TRBD2 as D (6 bases). The V gene's germline CDR1 is ENHRY and CDR2 SYGVKD. V lost 6 bases to trimming and J lost 2 bases, with 9 bases between them. This CDR3 contains 13 residues. For the CDR3, the DNA is TGTGCCATCAGGTCGGGGGACACAGATACGCAGTATTTT. It translates to CAIRSGDTDTQYF.

This chain joins TRBV25-1 and TRBJ2-7; D unresolved. Per the germline V gene, CDR1 is MGHDK and CDR2 is SYGVNS. Trimming left V 5 bases short and J 0 bases short, with 5 bases between. This CDR3 is 12 amino acids long. The CDR3 DNA reads as TGTGCCAGCAGTTTGAGCTCCTACGAGCAGTACTTC. Translated, it gives CASSLSSYEQYF.

The V call is TRBV7-8, the J call TRBJ2-3; D unresolved. The V and J ends lost 4 bases and 2 bases respectively, with 13 bases between them. Germline CDR1 reads SGHVS; CDR2 reads FQNEAQ. The CDR3 is made up of 15 amino acids. The CDR3 region has the DNA TGTGCCAGCAGCTCGGAGCTAGGGAACACAGATACGCAGTATTTT. This translates into CASSSELGNTDTQYF.

The chain recombines TRBV5-1 with TRBJ2-3; 9 bases fit TRBD1. The V and J ends lost 4 bases and 1 base, in that order; junction bases with no gene match: 7. Germline assignment: CDR1 SGHRS and CDR2 YFSETQ. The CDR3 is 16 residues long. The CDR3 is CASSPWTGAGTDTQYF. The CDR3 DNA is TGCGCCAGCAGCCCTTGGACAGGGGCGGGCACAGATACGCAGTATTTT.

A few counts support this clone. The chain is built from TRBV28 and TRBJ1-5; the match to TRBD1 covers 9 bases. There are 16 residues in the CDR3. V shed 6 bases and J 6 bases; nucleotides not matched to a gene: 12. Per the germline V gene, CDR1 is MDHEN and CDR2 is SYDVKM. The CDR3 region has the DNA TGTGCCAGCAGCCGTATCACAGGGGGCGCGGCTCAGCCCCAGCATTTT. Translation: CASSRITGGAAQPQHF.

The CDR3 protein is CASDALGGDQPQHF. CDR3 DNA sequence: TGTGCCAGCGACGCTTTGGGGGGGGACCAGCCCCAGCATTTT. The V and J genes are TRBV18 and TRBJ1-5; the D gene is possibly TRBD1 (5 bases). This CDR3 has 14 residues. The V gene's germline CDR1 is KGHSH and CDR2 LQKENI. Trimming removed 8 bases from V and 7 bases from J, with 18 bases in between.

The chain has TRBV6-5 and TRBJ1-6; D remains unclear. Germline assignment: CDR1 MNHEY and CDR2 SVGAGI. The CDR3 totals 15 residues. V was pared by 0 bases and J by 6 bases, with 9 bases between. CDR3 nucleotide sequence: TGTGCCAGCAGTTACTCGCAAGGGCCTAATTCACCCCTCCACTTT. It is translated as CASSYSQGPNSPLHF.

This sequence joins TRBV6-1 and TRBJ2-7; the D gene is possibly TRBD1 (5 bases). This CDR3 has 14 amino acids. Trimming left V 5 bases short and J 2 bases short, with 13 bases between. Germline lookup yields CDR1 MNHNS and CDR2 SASEGT. CDR3 in amino acids: CASSLRTYPYEQYF. CDR3 nucleotides: TGTGCCAGCAGTCTCCGGACATATCCCTACGAGCAGTACTTC.